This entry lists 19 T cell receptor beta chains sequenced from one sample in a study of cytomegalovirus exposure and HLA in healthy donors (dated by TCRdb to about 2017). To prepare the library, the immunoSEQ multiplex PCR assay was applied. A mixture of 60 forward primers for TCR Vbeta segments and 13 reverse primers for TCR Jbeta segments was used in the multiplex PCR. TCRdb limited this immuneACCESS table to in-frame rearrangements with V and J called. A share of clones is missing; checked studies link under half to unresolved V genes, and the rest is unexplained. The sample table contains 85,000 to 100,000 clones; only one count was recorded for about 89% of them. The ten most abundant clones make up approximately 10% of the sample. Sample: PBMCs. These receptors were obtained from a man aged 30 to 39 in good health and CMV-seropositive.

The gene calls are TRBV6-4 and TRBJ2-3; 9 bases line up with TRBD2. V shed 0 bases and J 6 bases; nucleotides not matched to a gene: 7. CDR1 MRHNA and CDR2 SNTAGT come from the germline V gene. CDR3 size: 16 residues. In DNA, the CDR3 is TGTGCCAGCAGTGACTCAGCGCGGGAGGGCATTGATACGCAGTATTTT. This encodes CASSDSAREGIDTQYF.

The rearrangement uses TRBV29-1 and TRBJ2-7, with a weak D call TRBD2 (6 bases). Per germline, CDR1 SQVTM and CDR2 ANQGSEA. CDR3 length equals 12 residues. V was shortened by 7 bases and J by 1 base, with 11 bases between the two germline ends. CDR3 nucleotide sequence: TGCAGCGCTAGCGTTCTTTCCTACGAGCAGTACTTC. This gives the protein CSASVLSYEQYF.

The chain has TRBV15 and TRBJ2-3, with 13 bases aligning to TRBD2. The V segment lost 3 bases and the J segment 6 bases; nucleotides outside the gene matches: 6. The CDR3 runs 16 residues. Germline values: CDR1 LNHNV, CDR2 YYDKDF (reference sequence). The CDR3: CATSSRTSGRGDTQYF. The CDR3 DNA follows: TGTGCCACCAGCAGCAGGACTAGCGGGAGAGGGGATACGCAGTATTTT.

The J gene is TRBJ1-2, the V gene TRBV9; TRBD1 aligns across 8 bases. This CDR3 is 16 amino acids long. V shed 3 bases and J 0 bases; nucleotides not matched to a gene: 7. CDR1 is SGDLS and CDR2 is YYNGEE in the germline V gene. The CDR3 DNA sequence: TGTGCCAGCAGCGCGTATGGACAGGGAACTAACTATGGCTACACCTTC. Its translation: CASSAYGQGTNYGYTF.

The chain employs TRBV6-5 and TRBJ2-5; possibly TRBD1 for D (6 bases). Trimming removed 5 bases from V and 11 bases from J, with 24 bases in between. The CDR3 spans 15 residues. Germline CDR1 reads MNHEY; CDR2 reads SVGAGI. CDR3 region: CASSTAPYRAWEQYF. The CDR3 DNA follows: TGTGCCAGCAGTACCGCCCCATACAGGGCTTGGGAGCAGTACTTC.

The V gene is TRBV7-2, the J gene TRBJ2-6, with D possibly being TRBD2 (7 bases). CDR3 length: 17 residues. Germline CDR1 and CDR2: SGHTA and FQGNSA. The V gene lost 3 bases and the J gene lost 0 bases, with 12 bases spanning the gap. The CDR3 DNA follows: TGTGCCAGCAGCTTGGGGGGGCCAAGCTCTGGGGCCAACGTCCTGACTTTC. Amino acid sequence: CASSLGGPSSGANVLTF.

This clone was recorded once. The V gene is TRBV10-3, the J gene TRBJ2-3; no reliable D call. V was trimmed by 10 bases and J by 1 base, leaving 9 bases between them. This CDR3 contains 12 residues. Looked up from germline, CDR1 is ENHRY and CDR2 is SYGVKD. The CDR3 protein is CATGERTDTQYF. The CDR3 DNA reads TGTGCCACAGGCGAACGCACAGATACGCAGTATTTT.

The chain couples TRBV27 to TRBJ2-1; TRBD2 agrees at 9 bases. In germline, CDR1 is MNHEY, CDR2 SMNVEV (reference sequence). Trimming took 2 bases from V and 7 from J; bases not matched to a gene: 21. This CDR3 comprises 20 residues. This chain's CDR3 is CASSLLLGILAGGPGNEQFF. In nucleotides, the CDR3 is TGTGCCAGCAGTTTACTTTTGGGTATCTTGGCGGGAGGGCCAGGGAATGAGCAGTTCTTC.

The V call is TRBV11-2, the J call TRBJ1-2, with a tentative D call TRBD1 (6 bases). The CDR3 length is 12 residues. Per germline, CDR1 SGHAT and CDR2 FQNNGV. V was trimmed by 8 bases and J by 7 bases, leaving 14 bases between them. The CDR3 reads CASAGGGGGYTF. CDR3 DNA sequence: TGTGCCAGCGCCGGGGGCGGGGGTGGCTACACCTTC.

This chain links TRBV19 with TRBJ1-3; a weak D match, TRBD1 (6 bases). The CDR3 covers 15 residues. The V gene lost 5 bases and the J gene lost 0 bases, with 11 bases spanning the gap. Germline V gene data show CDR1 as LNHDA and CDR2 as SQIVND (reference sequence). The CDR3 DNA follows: TGTGCCAGTAGTCAACAGGGTTACTCTGGAAACACCATATATTTT. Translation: CASSQQGYSGNTIYF.

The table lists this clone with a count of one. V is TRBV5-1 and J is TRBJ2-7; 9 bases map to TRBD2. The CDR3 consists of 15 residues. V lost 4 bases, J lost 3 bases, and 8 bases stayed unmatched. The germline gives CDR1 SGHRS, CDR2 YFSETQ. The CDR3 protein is CASSTVAGADYEQYF. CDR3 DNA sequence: TGCGCCAGCAGCACCGTAGCGGGAGCGGACTACGAGCAGTACTTC.

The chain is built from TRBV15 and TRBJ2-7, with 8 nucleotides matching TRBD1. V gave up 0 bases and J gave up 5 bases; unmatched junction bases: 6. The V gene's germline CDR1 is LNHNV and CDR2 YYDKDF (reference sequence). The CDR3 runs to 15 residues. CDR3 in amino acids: CATSRDLGQGNEQYF. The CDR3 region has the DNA TGTGCCACCAGCAGAGATCTCGGACAGGGCAACGAGCAGTACTTC.

DNA for the CDR3: TGTGCCAGCAGGTCTCCAGGGCCCTCTGGGGCCAACGTCCTGACTTTC. It codes for CASRSPGPSGANVLTF. V gene TRBV28 combines with J gene TRBJ2-6; tentative D call: TRBD1 (5 bases). This CDR3 is 16 amino acids long. Germline V lookup: CDR1 MDHEN, CDR2 SYDVKM. The ends were cut back, 6 bases at V and 0 bases at J, with 12 bases in the middle.

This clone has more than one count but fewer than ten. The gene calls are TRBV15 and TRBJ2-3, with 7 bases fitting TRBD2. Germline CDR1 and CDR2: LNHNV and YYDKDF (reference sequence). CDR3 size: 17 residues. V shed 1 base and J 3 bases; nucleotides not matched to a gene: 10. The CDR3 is CATSRVAAGEGTDTQYF. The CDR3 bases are TGTGCCACCAGCAGAGTTGCGGCGGGAGAGGGGACAGATACGCAGTATTTT.

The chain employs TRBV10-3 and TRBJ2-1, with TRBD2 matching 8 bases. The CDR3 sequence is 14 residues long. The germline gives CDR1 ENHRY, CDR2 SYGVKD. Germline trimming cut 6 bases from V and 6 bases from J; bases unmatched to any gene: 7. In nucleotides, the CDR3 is TGTGCCATCAGAGGACTAGCAAGTGGCAATGAGCAGTTCTTC. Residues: CAIRGLASGNEQFF.

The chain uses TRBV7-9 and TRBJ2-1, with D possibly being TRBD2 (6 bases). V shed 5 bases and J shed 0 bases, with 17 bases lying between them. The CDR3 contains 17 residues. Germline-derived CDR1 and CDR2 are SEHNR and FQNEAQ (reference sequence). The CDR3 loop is CASSSGLPGRSYNEQFF. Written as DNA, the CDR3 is TGTGCCAGCAGCAGCGGGCTTCCGGGACGCTCCTACAATGAGCAGTTCTTC. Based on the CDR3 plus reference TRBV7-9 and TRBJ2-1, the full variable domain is DTGVSQNPRHKITKRGQNVTFRCDPISEHNRLYWYRQTLGQGPEFLTYFQNEAQLEKSRLLSDRFSAERPKGSFSTLEIQRTEQGDSAMYLCASSSGLPGRSYNEQFFGPGTRLTVL.

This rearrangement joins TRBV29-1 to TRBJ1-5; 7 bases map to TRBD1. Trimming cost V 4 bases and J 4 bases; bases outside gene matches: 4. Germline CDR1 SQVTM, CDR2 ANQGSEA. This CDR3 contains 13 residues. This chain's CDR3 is CSVAGTENQPQHF. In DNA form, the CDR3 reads TGCAGCGTTGCCGGGACAGAGAATCAGCCCCAGCATTTT.

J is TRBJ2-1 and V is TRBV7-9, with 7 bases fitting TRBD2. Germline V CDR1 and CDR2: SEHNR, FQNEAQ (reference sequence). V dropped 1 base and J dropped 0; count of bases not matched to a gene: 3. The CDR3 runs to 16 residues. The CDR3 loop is CASSLEAGASYNEQFF. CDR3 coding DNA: TGTGCCAGCAGCTTAGAGGCGGGAGCCTCCTACAATGAGCAGTTCTTC.

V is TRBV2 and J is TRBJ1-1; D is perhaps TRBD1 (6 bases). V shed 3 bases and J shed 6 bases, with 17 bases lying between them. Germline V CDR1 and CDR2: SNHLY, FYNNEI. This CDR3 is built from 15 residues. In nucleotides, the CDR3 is TGTGCCAGCAGTGATCAAGTCTGGGGGGGCTCTGAAGCTTTCTTT. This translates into CASSDQVWGGSEAFF.